This T cell receptor (beta chain) was profiled in a study of T-cell memory formation after mild COVID-19. Across the study: TCR clusters mostly belonged to single donors. General study findings and limits: Contracting clones from day 15 to 85 had balanced CD4/CD8; later expanders favoured CD4+. Pre-infection memory showed some responding clones, and this suggested that cross-reactive memory joined. Nothing showed for sure that second-wave clones peaking on day 37 were SARS-CoV-2 specific.

This clonotype came up many times. Its antigen remains unidentified. TCRdb recomputed calls from the 5' RACE reads with MiXCR, one row per CDR3 protein. The data contain 190,000 or so distinct CDR3 sequences, 10% of them singletons. This CDR3 comprises 18 residues. The V gene lost 3 bases and the J gene lost 6 bases, with 26 bases spanning the gap. Sequenced: PBMCs or a T cell subset sorted from them (not recorded which). The TCR sequence derives from a man between 18 and 35 years old who had mild COVID-19 (a few samples of this study predate the infection). Cell type and time point are not known. V is TRBV12-3 or TRBV12-4 and J is TRBJ2-5, with D possibly being TRBD2 (6 bases). CDR3 region: CASSFPRGAGHRAKTQYF. CDR3 sequence (DNA): TGTGCCAGCAGTTTCCCCCGAGGGGCGGGGCACCGAGCTAAGACCCAGTACTTC.